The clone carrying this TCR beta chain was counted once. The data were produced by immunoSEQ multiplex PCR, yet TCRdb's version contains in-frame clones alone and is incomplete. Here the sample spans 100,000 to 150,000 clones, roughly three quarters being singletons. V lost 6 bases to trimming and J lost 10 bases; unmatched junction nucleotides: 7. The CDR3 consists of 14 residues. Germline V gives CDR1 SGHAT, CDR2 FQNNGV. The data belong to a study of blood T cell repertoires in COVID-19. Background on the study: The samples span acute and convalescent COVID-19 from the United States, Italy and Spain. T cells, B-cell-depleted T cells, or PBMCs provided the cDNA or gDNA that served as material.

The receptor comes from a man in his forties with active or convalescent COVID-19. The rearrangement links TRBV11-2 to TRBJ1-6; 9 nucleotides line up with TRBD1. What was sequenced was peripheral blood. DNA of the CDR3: TGTGCCAGCAGGTCCGGGACAGGGAGCTCACCCCTCCACTTT. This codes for CASRSGTGSSPLHF. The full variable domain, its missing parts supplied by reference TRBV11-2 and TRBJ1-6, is EAGVAQSPRYKIIEKRQSVAFWCNPISGHATLYWYQQILGQGPKLLIQFQNNGVVDDSQLPKDRFSAERLKGVDSTLKIQPAKLEDSAVYLCASRSGTGSSPLHFGNGTRLTVT.